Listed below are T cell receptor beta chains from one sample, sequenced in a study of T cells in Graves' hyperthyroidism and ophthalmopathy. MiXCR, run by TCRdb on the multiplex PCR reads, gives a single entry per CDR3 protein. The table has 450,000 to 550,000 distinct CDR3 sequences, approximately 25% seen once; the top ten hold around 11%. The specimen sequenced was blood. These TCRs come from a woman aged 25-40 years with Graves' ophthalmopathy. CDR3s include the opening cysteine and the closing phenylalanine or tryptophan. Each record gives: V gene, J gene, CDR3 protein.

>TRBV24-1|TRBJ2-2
CATAREVTGELFF
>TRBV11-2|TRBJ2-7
CASSSPRDRGRGEQYF
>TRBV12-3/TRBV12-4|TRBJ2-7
CASSRQGLSYEQYF
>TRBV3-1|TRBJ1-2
CASSHLTQNYGYTF
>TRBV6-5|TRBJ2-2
CASALLVTGELFF
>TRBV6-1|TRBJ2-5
CASSNQWTQYF
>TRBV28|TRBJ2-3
CASSLRRGRVTDTQYF
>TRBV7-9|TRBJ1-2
CASSPRDGNGYTF
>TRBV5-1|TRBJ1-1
CASSLYGPWDTEAFF
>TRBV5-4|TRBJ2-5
CASSFTSGVEETQYF
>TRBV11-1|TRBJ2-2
CASSPGGGHRPNTGELFF
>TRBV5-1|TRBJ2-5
CASSLQTTPETQYF
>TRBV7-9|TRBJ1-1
CASSLRTLLNTEAFF
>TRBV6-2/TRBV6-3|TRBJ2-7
CASSRTRVHEQYF
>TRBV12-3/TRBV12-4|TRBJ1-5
CATRSRNQPQHF
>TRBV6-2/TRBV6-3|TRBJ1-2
CASRTSSAVTNYGYTF
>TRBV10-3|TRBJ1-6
CAISRQGDDDSPLHF
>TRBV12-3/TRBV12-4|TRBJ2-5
CASSFRQQETQYF
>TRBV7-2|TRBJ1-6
CGSGGLYNSPLHF
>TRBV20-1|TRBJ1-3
CSARQGGGNTIYF
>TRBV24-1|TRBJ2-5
CATSDLGAAGETQYF
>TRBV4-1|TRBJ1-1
CASSQRLAISVSEAFF
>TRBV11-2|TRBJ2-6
CASSLGPGTVSGANVLTF
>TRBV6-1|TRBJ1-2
CASRNEGGYTF
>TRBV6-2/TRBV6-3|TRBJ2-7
CASSYGSQGMDPYEQYF
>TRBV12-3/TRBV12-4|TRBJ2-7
CASSARTGTLDEQYF
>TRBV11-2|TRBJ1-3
CASSLIGGNTIYF
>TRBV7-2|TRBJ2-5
CASSLASAALGTQYF